This T cell receptor (beta chain) was sequenced for a study of shared clonotypes between healthy human individuals. Details on this clone: Its antigen is not known.

Measured with immunoSEQ multiplex PCR; TCRdb has only the in-frame clones, and not every one. The table records more than 2,000,000 clones, more than 85% of them present only once. Per the germline V gene, CDR1 is SGHRS and CDR2 is YFSETQ. Germline trimming cut 3 bases from V and 10 bases from J; bases unmatched to any gene: 9. The CDR3 has 15 residues. Findings of the study overall: Relative to clonotypes present in all four donors, those not shared had lower generation probabilities.

Sequences were obtained from naive CD4+ T cells from PBMCs. The sample's subset: CD45RA+ positively selected. The chain links TRBV5-1 to TRBJ2-2; 10 nucleotides match TRBD1. The clonotype was recovered from a man aged 18 to 29 in good health. Some clones in this sample may be carry-over from other donors' samples. The CDR3 is CASSYSGTGDKELFF. The CDR3 coding sequence is TGCGCCAGCAGCTACTCAGGGACAGGGGATAAGGAGCTGTTTTTT.